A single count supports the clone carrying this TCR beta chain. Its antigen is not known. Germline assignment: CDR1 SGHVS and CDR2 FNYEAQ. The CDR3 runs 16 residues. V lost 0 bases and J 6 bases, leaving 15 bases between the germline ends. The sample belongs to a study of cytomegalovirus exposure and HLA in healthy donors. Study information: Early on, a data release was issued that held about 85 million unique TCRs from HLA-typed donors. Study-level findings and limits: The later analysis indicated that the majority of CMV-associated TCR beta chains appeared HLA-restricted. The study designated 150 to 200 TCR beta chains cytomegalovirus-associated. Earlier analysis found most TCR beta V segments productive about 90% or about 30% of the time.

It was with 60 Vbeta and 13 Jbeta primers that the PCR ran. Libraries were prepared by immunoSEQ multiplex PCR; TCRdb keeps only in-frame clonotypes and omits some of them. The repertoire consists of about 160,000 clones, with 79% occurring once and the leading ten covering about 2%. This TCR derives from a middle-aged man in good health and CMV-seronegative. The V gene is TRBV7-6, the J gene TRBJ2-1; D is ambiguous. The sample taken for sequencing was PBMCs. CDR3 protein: CASSLAISLVGNEQFF. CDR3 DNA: TGTGCCAGCAGCTTAGCGATATCCCTAGTCGGCAATGAGCAGTTCTTC.